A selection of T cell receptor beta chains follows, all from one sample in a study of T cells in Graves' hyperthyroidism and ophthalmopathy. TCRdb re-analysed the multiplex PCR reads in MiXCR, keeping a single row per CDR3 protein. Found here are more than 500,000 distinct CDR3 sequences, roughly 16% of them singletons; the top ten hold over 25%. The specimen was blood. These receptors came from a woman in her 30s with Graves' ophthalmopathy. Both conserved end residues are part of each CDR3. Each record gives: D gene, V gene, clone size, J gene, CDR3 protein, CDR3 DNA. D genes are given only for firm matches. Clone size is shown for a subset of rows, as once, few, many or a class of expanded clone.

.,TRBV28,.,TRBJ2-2,CASSSHAGELFF,TGTGCCAGCAGTTCACACGCCGGGGAGCTGTTTTTT
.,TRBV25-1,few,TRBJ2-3,CASSEWGAPTQYF,TGTGCCAGCAGTGAATGGGGGGCGCCTACGCAGTATTTT
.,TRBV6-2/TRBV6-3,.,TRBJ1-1,CASRRPGGYTEAFF,TGTGCCAGCCGTCGCCCTGGGGGATACACTGAAGCTTTCTTT
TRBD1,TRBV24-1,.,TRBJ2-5,CATSDLAGGLGETQYF,TGTGCCACCAGTGATTTGGCAGGGGGATTGGGAGAGACCCAGTACTTC
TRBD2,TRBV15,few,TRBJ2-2,CATSAPGLAVTGELFF,TGTGCCACCAGCGCTCCGGGACTAGCGGTTACCGGGGAGCTGTTTTTT
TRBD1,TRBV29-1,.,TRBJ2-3,CSVEGAGGYTQYF,TGCAGCGTTGAAGGGGCAGGGGGCTATACGCAGTATTTT
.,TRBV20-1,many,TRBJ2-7,CSASGGLNYEQYF,TGCAGTGCTAGCGGGGGACTGAACTACGAGCAGTACTTC
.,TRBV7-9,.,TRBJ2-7,CASSFVGTLYEQYF,TGTGCCAGCAGCTTTGTAGGGACGCTCTACGAGCAGTACTTC
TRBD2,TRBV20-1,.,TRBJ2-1,CSARTSGTSSYNEQFF,TGCAGTGCTAGGACTAGCGGGACCAGCTCCTACAATGAGCAGTTCTTC
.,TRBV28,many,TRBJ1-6,CASSPGSRRQSPLHF,TGTGCCAGCAGTCCCGGGTCCCGGCGGCAATCACCCCTCCACTTT
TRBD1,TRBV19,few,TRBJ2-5,CASSRDRGFETQYF,TGTGCCAGTAGCCGGGACAGGGGTTTCGAGACCCAGTACTTC
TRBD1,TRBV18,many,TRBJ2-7,CASSLGTAPYEQYF,TGTGCCAGCTCACTCGGGACAGCTCCCTACGAGCAGTACTTC
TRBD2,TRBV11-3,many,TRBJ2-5,CASGRAEGETQYF,TGTGCCAGCGGGAGGGCCGAAGGAGAGACCCAGTACTTC
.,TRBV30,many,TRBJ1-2,CAWSEGGAGYTF,TGTGCCTGGAGTGAAGGGGGGGCTGGCTACACCTTC
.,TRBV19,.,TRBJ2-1,CASSTPGPGNEQFF,TGTGCCAGTAGTACCCCGGGCCCCGGGAATGAGCAGTTCTTC
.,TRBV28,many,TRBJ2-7,CASSLQGPEQYF,TGTGCCAGCAGTTTGCAGGGGCCCGAGCAGTACTTC
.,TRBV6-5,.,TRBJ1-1,CASSYPGGTEAFF,TGTGCCAGCAGTTACCCTGGTGGGACTGAAGCTTTCTTT
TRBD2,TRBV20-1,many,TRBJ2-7,CSARDLEREVYEQYF,TGCAGTGCTAGAGATCTAGAGCGGGAGGTGTACGAGCAGTACTTC
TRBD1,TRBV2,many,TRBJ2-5,CASSEGQGLKTQYF,TGTGCCAGCAGTGAAGGACAGGGGCTGAAGACCCAGTACTTC
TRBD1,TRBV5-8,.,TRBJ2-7,CASSRGLDEQYF,TGTGCCAGCAGCAGGGGGCTGGACGAGCAGTACTTC
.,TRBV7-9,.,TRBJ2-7,CASSLDRTDQYF,TGTGCCAGCAGCCTCGACCGGACGGATCAGTACTTC